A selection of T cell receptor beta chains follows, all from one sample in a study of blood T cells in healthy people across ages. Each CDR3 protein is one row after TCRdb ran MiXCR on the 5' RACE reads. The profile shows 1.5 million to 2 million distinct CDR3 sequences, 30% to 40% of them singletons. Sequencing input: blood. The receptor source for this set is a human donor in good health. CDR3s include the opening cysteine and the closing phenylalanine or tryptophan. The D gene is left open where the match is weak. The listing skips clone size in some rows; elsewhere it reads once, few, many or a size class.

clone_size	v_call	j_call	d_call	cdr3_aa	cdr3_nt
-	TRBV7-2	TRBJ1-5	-	CASSPYVDQPQHF	TGTGCCAGCAGCCCCTATGTCGACCAGCCCCAGCATTTT
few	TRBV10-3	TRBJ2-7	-	CAIRGLLAYEQYF	TGTGCCATCCGAGGGCTCTTGGCCTACGAGCAGTACTTC
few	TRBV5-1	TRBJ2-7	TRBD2	CASSLERGDYEQYF	TGCGCCAGCAGCTTGGAGCGGGGGGACTACGAGCAGTACTTC
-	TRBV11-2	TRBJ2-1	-	CASSLKRSLNEQFF	TGTGCCAGCAGCTTAAAGCGGTCTCTCAATGAGCAGTTCTTC
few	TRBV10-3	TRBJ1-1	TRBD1	CAISRDRVNTEAFF	TGTGCCATCAGTCGGGACAGGGTGAACACTGAAGCTTTCTTT
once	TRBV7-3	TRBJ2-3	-	CVSSLGGTGTQYF	TGTGTCAGCAGCTTAGGGGGTACGGGTACGCAGTATTTT
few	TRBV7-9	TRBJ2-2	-	CASSFQGPTGELFF	TGTGCCAGCAGCTTTCAGGGGCCCACCGGGGAGCTGTTTTTT
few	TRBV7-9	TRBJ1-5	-	CASSATDSQPQHF	TGTGCCAGCAGCGCCACCGACAGCCAGCCCCAGCATTTT
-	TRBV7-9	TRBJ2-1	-	CVSSSTTANSYNEQFF	TGTGTCAGCAGCTCGACGACAGCGAACTCCTACAATGAGCAGTTCTTC
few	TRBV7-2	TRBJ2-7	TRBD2	CASSLASGGGQYF	TGTGCCAGCAGCTTAGCGTCGGGAGGTGGGCAGTACTTC
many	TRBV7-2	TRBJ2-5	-	CASSLYQETQYF	TGTGCCAGCAGCTTGTACCAAGAGACCCAGTACTTC
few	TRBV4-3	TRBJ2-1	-	CASSQSTGTNNEQFF	TGCGCCAGCAGCCAATCGACAGGTACTAACAATGAGCAGTTCTTC
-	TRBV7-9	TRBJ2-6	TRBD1	CASSLRQGATGANVLTF	TGTGCCAGCAGCTTAAGACAGGGGGCGACTGGGGCCAACGTCCTGACTTTC
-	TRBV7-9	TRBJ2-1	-	CASSSPENRVYNEQFF	TGTGCCAGCAGTTCACCGGAGAACCGGGTCTACAATGAGCAGTTCTTC
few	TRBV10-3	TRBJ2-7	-	CAISQRITYYEQYF	TGTGCCATCAGTCAGCGGATAACTTACTACGAGCAGTACTTC
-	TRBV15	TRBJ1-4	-	CATSRDQGSEKLFF	TGTGCCACCAGCAGAGATCAGGGGAGTGAAAAACTGTTTTTT
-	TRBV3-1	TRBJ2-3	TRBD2	CASSQDRGGGFSTDTQYF	TGTGCCAGCAGCCAAGATAGAGGCGGGGGGTTCAGCACAGATACGCAGTATTTT
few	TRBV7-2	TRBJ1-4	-	CASSLDLVSGMGEKLFF	TGTGCCAGCAGCTTAGATCTGGTCTCAGGGATGGGGGAAAAACTGTTTTTT
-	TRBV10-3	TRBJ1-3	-	CAIRGGISSGNTIYF	TGTGCCATCCGGGGGGGCATCAGCTCTGGAAACACCATATATTTT
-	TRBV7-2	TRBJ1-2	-	CASSSRAHGGYTF	TGTGCCAGCAGCTCCCGGGCCCATGGTGGCTACACCTTC
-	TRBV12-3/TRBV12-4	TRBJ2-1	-	CASSRLEWTEQFF	TGTGCCAGCAGTCGACTCGAGTGGACTGAGCAGTTCTTC
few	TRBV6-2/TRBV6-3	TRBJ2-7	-	CASSYGFGGQSAYEQYF	TGTGCCAGCAGTTACGGTTTCGGGGGACAGTCGGCCTACGAGCAGTACTTC
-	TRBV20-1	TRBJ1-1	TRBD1	CSARGQGLGAFF	TGCAGTGCTAGGGGACAGGGGTTAGGAGCTTTCTTT
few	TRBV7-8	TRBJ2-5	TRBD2	CASSLARTRGTQYF	TGTGCCAGCAGCTTAGCCCGGACTAGGGGGACCCAGTACTTC
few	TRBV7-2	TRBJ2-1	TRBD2	CASSPRWGGLAGEQFF	TGTGCCAGCAGCCCCCGTTGGGGGGGACTAGCGGGGGAGCAGTTCTTC
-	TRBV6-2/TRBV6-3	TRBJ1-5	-	CASRGDGQPQHF	TGTGCCAGCAGGGGGGATGGGCAGCCCCAGCATTTT
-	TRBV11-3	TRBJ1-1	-	CASSLGGILNTEAFF	TGTGCCAGCAGCTTAGGAGGCATCTTGAACACTGAAGCTTTCTTT
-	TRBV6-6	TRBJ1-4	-	CASSARAVEEKLFF	TGTGCCAGCAGTGCAAGGGCGGTAGAAGAAAAACTGTTTTTT
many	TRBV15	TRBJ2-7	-	CATSRDGGPYEQYF	TGTGCCACCAGCAGAGACGGGGGCCCCTACGAGCAGTACTTC
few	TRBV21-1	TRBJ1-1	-	CASSKRSSTTGNTEAFF	TGTGCCAGCAGCAAACGTTCCTCGACGACAGGGAACACTGAAGCTTTCTTT
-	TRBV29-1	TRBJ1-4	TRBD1	CSALGQGGFDEKLFF	TGCAGCGCGTTAGGACAGGGAGGATTCGATGAAAAACTGTTTTTT
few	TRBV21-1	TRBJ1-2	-	CASRPGQTRAYGYTF	TGTGCCAGCAGACCCGGACAGACAAGGGCTTATGGCTACACCTTC
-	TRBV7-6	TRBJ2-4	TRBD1	CASSTDRNSYKQYF	TGTGCCAGTAGCACGGACAGGAACTCCTACAAGCAGTACTTC
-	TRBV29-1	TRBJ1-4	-	CSVTKDGSHEKRFF	TGCAGCGTAACTAAGGACGGCTCACATGAAAAACGGTTTTTT
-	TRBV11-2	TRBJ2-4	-	CASSLEGAGYIQYF	TGTGCCAGCAGCTTAGAGGGCGCGGGGTACATTCAGTACTTC
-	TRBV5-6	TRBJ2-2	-	CASSYFAGTGELFF	TGTGCCAGCAGCTACTTTGCAGGGACCGGGGAGCTGTTTTTT
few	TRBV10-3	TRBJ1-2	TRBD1	CATKDGTGGVVYGYTF	TGTGCTACCAAAGACGGGACAGGGGGCGTTGTCTATGGCTACACCTTC
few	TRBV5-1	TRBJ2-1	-	CASSLANAYNEQFF	TGCGCCAGCAGCTTGGCCAACGCGTACAATGAGCAGTTCTTC
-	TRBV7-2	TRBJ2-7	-	CASSSSDTYEQCF	TGTGCCAGCAGCTCCTCAGATACCTACGAGCAGTGCTTC
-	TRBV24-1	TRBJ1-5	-	CATQGNSNQPQHF	TGTGCGACACAGGGAAATAGCAATCAGCCCCAGCATTTT
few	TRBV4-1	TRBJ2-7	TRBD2	CASSRLEASGYEQYF	TGCGCCAGCAGCCGCCTTGAGGCTAGCGGGTACGAGCAGTACTTC
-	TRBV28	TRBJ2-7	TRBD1	CASSPDRGPTSYEQYF	TGTGCCAGCTCCCCCGACAGGGGCCCTACTTCCTACGAGCAGTACTTC
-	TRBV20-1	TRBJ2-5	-	CSASPPGRLQETQYF	TGCAGTGCTAGCCCCCCGGGCAGGCTACAAGAGACCCAGTACTTC